The sequence of this T cell receptor beta chain was determined in a study of blood T cell repertoires in COVID-19. Study-wide context: Material from acute and convalescent COVID-19 was sourced from the United States, Italy and Spain. PBMCs, B-cell-depleted T cells, or T cells were the source of the cDNA or gDNA that made up the material.

Profiling relied on immunoSEQ multiplex PCR, and the TCRdb table lists in-frame clones only, not all of them. The table has roughly 100,000 clones, 79% seen once. On this clone: A read error may produce the germline difference seen at one junction end.

Germline V CDR1 and CDR2: SGHRS, YFSETQ. This CDR3 has 15 residues. The TCR comes from a woman over 75 with active or convalescent COVID-19. V gene TRBV5-1 combines with J gene TRBJ2-1; unclear D gene. The sample was peripheral blood. DNA of the CDR3: TGTGCCAGCAGCTTGGTCGGCGGCTCCTACAATGAGCAGTTCTTC. Translated, it gives CASSLVGGSYNEQFF.